This is a list of T cell receptor beta chains from one sample in a study of T cell responses to AZD1222 COVID-19 vaccine. Clones were sequenced by immunoSEQ multiplex PCR, and TCRdb holds only the in-frame ones, with some missing. The sample consists of around 100,000 clones, 85% to 90% of them appearing once. The sequences come from peripheral blood, collected on day 0 of AZD1222 vaccination. The receptor set was obtained from an adult in good health. CDR3s include the opening cysteine and the closing phenylalanine or tryptophan. The D gene is left open where the match is weak. Expanded clones are given a class, and other clones once, few, many or no size at all.

j_call v_call clone_size cdr3_length d_call cdr3_aa cdr3_nt
TRBJ1-5 TRBV28 . 15 TRBD1 CASRPQQGTNQPQHF TGTGCCAGCAGGCCTCAACAGGGGACCAATCAGCCCCAGCATTTT
TRBJ2-1 TRBV5-1 . 15 TRBD2 CASSLLRPRGNEQFF TGCGCCAGCAGCTTGTTGCGACCGCGGGGGAATGAGCAGTTCTTC
TRBJ1-3 TRBV5-1 . 16 . CASSFGRGWSGNTIYF TGCGCCAGCAGCTTCGGTAGAGGTTGGTCTGGAAACACCATATATTTT
TRBJ1-2 TRBV7-2 . 14 . CASSLNSGAYGYTF TGTGCCAGCAGCTTGAATTCGGGAGCCTATGGCTACACCTTC
TRBJ1-5 TRBV18 . 17 TRBD1 CASSQGVGQGSDQPQHF TGTGCCAGCTCACAAGGTGTCGGACAGGGGAGCGATCAGCCCCAGCATTTT
TRBJ1-2 TRBV6-1 . 14 . CASSEDGRNYGYTF TGTGCCAGCAGTGAGGACGGCCGTAACTATGGCTACACCTTC
TRBJ2-2 TRBV24-1 few 15 . CATSDLAQGSGELFF TGTGCCACCAGTGATTTGGCGCAGGGCTCGGGGGAGCTGTTTTTT
TRBJ2-1 TRBV7-2 . 17 TRBD2 CASSYRRGTSGVNEQFF TGTGCCAGCAGTTACAGACGTGGGACTAGCGGGGTCAATGAGCAGTTCTTC
TRBJ2-5 TRBV18 . 12 . CASSPGVETQYF TGTGCCAGCTCACCAGGGGTGGAGACCCAGTACTTC
TRBJ2-1 TRBV18 . 13 TRBD1 CASTGAIGSEQFF TGTGCCAGTACAGGGGCGATCGGTAGTGAGCAGTTCTTC
TRBJ1-2 TRBV2 . 13 . CASRRDTNYGYTF TGTGCCAGCCGAAGAGATACTAACTATGGCTACACCTTC
TRBJ1-5 TRBV25-1 . 15 TRBD1 CASRSGTGDNQPQHF TGTGCCAGCAGGAGCGGGACAGGGGACAATCAGCCCCAGCATTTT
TRBJ2-5 TRBV6-2/TRBV6-3 . 14 . CASSFDTPRETQYF TGTGCCAGCAGTTTCGACACTCCGAGGGAGACCCAGTACTTC
TRBJ1-4 TRBV10-3 . 14 . CAISETGTNEKLFF TGTGCCATCAGTGAGACAGGGACTAATGAAAAACTGTTTTTT
TRBJ2-1 TRBV6-2/TRBV6-3 . 14 . CASSYSGDGDEQFF TGTGCCAGCAGTTACTCTGGGGATGGCGATGAGCAGTTCTTC
TRBJ2-7 TRBV6-2/TRBV6-3 few 15 . CASSYEGAPLGEQYF TGTGCCAGCAGTTACGAAGGGGCCCCATTGGGCGAGCAGTACTTC
TRBJ1-1 TRBV6-2/TRBV6-3 . 16 . CASSLQGEVLGTEAFF TGTGCCAGCAGTTTACAGGGTGAGGTTTTGGGAACTGAAGCTTTCTTT
TRBJ2-1 TRBV6-1 . 14 . CASSDRRAEGEQFF TGTGCCAGCAGTGATAGAAGGGCCGAAGGTGAGCAGTTCTTC
TRBJ1-1 TRBV18 . 17 TRBD1 CASSPSTGYSGGTEAFF TGTGCCAGCTCACCCTCGACAGGGTATAGCGGCGGTACTGAAGCTTTCTTT
TRBJ1-3 TRBV6-2/TRBV6-3 . 13 . CASSHRSGNTIYF TGTGCCAGCAGTCACCGCTCTGGAAACACCATATATTTT
TRBJ1-2 TRBV28 . 20 . CASSLRFGQQGGRRNYGYTF TGTGCCAGCAGTTTACGGTTCGGACAGCAGGGAGGTCGTCGTAACTATGGCTACACCTTC
TRBJ2-1 TRBV5-6 . 16 . CASSLLPGATYNEQFF TGTGCCAGCAGCTTGTTGCCGGGAGCGACCTACAATGAGCAGTTCTTC
TRBJ1-1 TRBV18 . 14 TRBD1 CASSLHTGAPEAFF TGTGCCAGCTCACTTCATACAGGGGCCCCTGAAGCTTTCTTT
TRBJ1-6 TRBV10-3 . 14 TRBD1 CAISRQGQNSPLHF TGTGCCATCAGCCGACAGGGGCAAAACTCACCCCTCCACTTT
TRBJ2-7 TRBV15 . 14 . CATSATRQVYEQYF TGTGCCACCAGCGCCACCCGCCAGGTCTACGAGCAGTACTTC
TRBJ1-5 TRBV3-1/TRBV3-2 once 15 . CASSQMGGTNQPQHF TGTGCCAGCAGCCAAATGGGGGGAACGAATCAGCCCCAGCATTTT
TRBJ1-3 TRBV3-1/TRBV3-2 . 14 . CATSTGGTGNTIYF TGTGCCACCTCTACAGGAGGAACTGGAAACACCATATATTTT
TRBJ1-1 TRBV7-3 . 16 . CASSFPGVKYNPEAFF TGTGCCAGCAGCTTTCCCGGGGTTAAGTATAATCCTGAAGCTTTCTTT
TRBJ2-7 TRBV3-1/TRBV3-2 . 15 . CASSQEGSKAHEQYF TGTGCCAGCAGCCAAGAGGGCTCCAAAGCCCACGAGCAGTACTTC
TRBJ2-5 TRBV6-5 . 15 . CASSLDERAQETQYF TGTGCCAGCAGTTTGGATGAGAGGGCCCAAGAGACCCAGTACTTC
TRBJ2-7 TRBV27 . 16 TRBD2 CASSPRTSGRIHEQYF TGTGCCAGCAGTCCCCGGACTAGCGGGAGGATACACGAGCAGTACTTC
TRBJ2-5 TRBV5-1 . 15 . CASSFSGTRGETQYF TGCGCCAGCAGCTTCTCCGGGACAAGGGGGGAGACCCAGTACTTC
TRBJ2-7 TRBV6-2/TRBV6-3 . 16 . CASSYSHRIVTYEQYF TGTGCCAGCAGTTACTCTCACAGGATTGTAACCTACGAGCAGTACTTC
TRBJ1-2 TRBV18 once 15 TRBD1 CASSPRQGQGYGYTF TGTGCCAGCTCACCACGACAGGGCCAGGGCTATGGCTACACCTTC
TRBJ1-2 TRBV15 . 14 . CATSTLRNNYGYTF TGTGCCACCAGCACTCTACGGAACAACTATGGCTACACCTTC
TRBJ1-2 TRBV30 . 14 . CAWSAPGDLHGYTF TGTGCCTGGAGTGCCCCAGGGGACCTCCATGGCTACACCTTC
TRBJ1-2 TRBV24-1 . 12 . CATEGLGYGYTF TGTGCCACCGAGGGACTCGGCTATGGCTACACCTTC
TRBJ1-5 TRBV19 . 14 . CASSIEGKGQPQHF TGTGCCAGTAGTATAGAGGGGAAGGGTCAGCCCCAGCATTTT